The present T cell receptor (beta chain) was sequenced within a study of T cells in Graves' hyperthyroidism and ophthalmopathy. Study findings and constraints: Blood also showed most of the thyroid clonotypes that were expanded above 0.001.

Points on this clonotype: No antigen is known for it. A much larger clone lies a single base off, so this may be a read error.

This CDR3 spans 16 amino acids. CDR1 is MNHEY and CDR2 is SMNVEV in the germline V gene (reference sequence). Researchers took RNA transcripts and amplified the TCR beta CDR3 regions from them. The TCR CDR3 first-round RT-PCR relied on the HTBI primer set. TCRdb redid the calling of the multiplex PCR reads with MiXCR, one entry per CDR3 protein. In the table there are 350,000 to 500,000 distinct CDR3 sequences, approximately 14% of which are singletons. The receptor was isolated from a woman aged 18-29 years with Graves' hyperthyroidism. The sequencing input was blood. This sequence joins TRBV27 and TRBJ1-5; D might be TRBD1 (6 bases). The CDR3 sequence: CANSFPTTGSNQPQHF. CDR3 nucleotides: TGTGCCAACAGTTTCCCTACCACAGGGAGCAATCAGCCCCAGCATTTT.